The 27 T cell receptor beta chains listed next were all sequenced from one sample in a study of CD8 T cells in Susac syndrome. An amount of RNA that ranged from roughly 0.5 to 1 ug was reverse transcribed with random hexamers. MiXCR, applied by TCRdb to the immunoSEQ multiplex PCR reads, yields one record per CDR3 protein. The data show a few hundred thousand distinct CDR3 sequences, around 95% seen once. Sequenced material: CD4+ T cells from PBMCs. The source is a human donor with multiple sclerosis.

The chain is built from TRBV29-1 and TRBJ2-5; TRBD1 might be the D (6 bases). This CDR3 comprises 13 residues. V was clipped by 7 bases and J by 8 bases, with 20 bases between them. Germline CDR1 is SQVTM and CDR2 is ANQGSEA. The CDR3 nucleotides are TGCAGCGCACCTCCACATGGGGGCGGTACCCAGTACTTC. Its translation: CSAPPHGGGTQYF.

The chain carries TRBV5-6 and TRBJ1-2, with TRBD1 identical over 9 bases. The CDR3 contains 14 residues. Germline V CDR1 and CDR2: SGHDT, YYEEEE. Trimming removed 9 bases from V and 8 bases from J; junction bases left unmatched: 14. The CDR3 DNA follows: TGTGCCACCAAGGGACAGGGCTACCTTTCGGGCTACACCTTC. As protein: CATKGQGYLSGYTF.

The CDR3 loop reads CASSDQGGTGGHEQYF. The CDR3 region has the DNA TGTGCCAGCAGTGATCAAGGGGGGACAGGGGGCCACGAGCAGTACTTC. This rearrangement joins TRBV25-1 to TRBJ2-7; 12 nucleotides line up with TRBD1. The CDR3 sequence is 16 residues long. Trimming removed 3 bases from V and 5 bases from J; junction bases left unmatched: 8. Germline loops: CDR1 MGHDK, CDR2 SYGVNS.

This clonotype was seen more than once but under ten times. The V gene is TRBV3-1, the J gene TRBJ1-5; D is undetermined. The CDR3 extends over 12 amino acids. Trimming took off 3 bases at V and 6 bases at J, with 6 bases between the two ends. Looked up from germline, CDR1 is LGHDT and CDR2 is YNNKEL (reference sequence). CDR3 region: CASSQAGQPQHF. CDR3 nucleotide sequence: TGTGCCAGCAGCCAGGCAGGTCAGCCCCAGCATTTT.

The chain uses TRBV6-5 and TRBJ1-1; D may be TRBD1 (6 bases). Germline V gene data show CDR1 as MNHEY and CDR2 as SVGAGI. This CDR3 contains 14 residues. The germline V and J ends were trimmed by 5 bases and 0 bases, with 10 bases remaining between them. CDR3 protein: CASSQDSMNTEAFF. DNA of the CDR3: TGTGCCAGCAGTCAGGACAGTATGAACACTGAAGCTTTCTTT.

CDR3 DNA sequence: TGTGCCATCAGTGAGGTGGGGACTAGCACAGATACGCAGTATTTT. It yields the protein CAISEVGTSTDTQYF. The chain joins TRBV10-3 to TRBJ2-3; weak D call: TRBD2 (6 bases). Germline V gene lookup returns CDR1 ENHRY and CDR2 SYGVKD. CDR3 length: 15 residues. V lost 2 bases, J lost 0 bases, and 9 bases lay in between.

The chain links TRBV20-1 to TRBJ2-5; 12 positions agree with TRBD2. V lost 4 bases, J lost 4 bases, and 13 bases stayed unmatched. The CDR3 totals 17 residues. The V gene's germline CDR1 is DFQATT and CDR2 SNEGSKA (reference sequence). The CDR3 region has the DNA TGCAGTGCTAATCTGGCTAGCGGGGGGGCATCTCCAGAGACCCAGTACTTC. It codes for CSANLASGGASPETQYF.

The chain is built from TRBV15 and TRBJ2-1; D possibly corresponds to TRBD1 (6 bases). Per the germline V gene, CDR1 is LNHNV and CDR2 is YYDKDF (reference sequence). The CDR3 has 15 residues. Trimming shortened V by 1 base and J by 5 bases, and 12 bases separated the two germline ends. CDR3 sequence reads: CATSRVAGENNEQFF. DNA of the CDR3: TGTGCCACCAGCAGAGTGGCAGGGGAAAACAATGAGCAGTTCTTC.

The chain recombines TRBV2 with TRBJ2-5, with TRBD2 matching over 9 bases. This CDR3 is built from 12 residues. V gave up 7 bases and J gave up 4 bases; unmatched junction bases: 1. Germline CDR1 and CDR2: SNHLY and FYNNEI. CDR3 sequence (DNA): TGTGCCAGCAAGCGGGAGGCAGAGACCCAGTACTTC. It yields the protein CASKREAETQYF.

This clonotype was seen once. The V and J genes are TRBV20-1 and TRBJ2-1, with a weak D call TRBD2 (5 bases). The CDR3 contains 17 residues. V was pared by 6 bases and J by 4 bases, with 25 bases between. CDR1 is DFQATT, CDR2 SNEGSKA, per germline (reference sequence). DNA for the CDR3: TGCAGTGCCATCAACGATCAGAGGACTCTCGCTTACAATGAGCAGTTCTTC. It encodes CSAINDQRTLAYNEQFF.

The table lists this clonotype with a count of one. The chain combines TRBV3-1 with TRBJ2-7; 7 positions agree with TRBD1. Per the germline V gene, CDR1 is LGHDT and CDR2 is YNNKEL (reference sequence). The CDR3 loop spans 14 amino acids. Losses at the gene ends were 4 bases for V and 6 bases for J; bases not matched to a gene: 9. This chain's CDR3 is CASSPEQGFREQYF. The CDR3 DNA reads TGTGCCAGCAGCCCGGAACAGGGGTTTCGCGAGCAGTACTTC.

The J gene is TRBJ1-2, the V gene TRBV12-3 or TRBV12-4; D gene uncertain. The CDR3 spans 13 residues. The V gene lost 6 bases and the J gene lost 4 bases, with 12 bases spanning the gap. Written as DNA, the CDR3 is TGTGCCAGCAGGATCGAGGGCCTCTATGGCTACACCTTC. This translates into CASRIEGLYGYTF.

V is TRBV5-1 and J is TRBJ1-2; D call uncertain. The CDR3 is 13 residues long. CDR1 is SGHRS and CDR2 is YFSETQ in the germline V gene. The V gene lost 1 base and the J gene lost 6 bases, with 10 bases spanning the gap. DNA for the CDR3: TGCGCCAGCAGCTTGTCCGAGCCCCATGGCTACACCTTC. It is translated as CASSLSEPHGYTF.

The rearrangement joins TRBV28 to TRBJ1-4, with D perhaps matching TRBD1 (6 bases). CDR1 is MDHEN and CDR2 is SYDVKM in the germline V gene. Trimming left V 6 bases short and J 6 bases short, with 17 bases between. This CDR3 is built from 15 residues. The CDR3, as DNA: TGTGCCAGCAGACGCGGGACAAAACTTTATGAAAAACTGTTTTTT. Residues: CASRRGTKLYEKLFF.

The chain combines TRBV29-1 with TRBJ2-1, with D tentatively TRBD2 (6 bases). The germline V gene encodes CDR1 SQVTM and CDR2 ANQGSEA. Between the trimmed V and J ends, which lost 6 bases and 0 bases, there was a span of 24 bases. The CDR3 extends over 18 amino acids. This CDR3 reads CSVSGTQGAGSSYNEQFF. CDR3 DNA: TGCAGCGTATCCGGGACTCAAGGGGCCGGGAGCTCCTACAATGAGCAGTTCTTC.

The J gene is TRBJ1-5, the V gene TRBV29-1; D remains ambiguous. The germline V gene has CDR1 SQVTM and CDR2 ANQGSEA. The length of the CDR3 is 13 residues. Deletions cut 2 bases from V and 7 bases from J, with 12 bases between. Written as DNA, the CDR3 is TGCAGCGTTGAATCCCGGGTCGGGCAGCCCCAGCATTTT. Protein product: CSVESRVGQPQHF.

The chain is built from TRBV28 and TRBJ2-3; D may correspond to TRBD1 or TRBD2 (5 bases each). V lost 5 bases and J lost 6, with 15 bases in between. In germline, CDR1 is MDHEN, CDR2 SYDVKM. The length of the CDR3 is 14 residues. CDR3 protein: CASSKTGTLDTQYF. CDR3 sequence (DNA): TGTGCCAGCAGTAAAACCGGGACCTTGGATACGCAGTATTTT.

The chain's CDR3 is CSVESGDSYEQYF. The CDR3 nucleotides read TGCAGCGTTGAATCAGGGGACTCCTACGAGCAGTACTTC. This chain links TRBV29-1 with TRBJ2-7; D may be TRBD1 (6 bases). This CDR3 spans 13 amino acids. V was clipped by 2 bases and J by 0 bases, with 8 bases between them. Germline V lookup: CDR1 SQVTM, CDR2 ANQGSEA.

CDR3 DNA sequence: TGTGCCAGCAGTTTAAATACAGGGGATAATGAGCAGTTCTTC. Translated: CASSLNTGDNEQFF. The J gene is TRBJ2-1, the V gene TRBV12-3 or TRBV12-4, with 7 bases identical to TRBD1. The CDR3 extends over 14 amino acids. Trimming took 2 bases from V and 7 from J; bases not matched to a gene: 5.

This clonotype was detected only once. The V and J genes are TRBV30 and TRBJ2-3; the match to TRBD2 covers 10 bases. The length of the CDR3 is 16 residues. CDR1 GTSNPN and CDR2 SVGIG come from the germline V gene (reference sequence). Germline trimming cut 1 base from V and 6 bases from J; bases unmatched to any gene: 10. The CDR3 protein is CAWSEASGSIADTQYF. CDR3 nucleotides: TGTGCCTGGAGTGAGGCTAGCGGGAGCATTGCGGATACGCAGTATTTT.

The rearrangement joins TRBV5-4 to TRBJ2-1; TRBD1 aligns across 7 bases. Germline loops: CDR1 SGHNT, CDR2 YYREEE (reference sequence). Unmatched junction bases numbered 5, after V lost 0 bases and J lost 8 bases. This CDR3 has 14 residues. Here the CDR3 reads CASSLEQGRYEQFF. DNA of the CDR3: TGTGCCAGCAGCTTGGAACAGGGGAGATATGAGCAGTTCTTC.

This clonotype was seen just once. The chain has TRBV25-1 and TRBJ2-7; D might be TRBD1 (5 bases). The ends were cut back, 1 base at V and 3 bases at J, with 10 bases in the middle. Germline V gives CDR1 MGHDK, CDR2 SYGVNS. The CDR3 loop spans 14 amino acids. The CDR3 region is CASSESGSFYEQYF. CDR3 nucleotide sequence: TGTGCCAGCAGTGAATCAGGGTCCTTCTACGAGCAGTACTTC.

CDR3 residues: CATSRDLGRPHEKLFF. CDR3 in DNA: TGTGCCACCAGCAGAGATTTGGGCAGACCCCATGAAAAACTGTTTTTT. The V gene is TRBV15, the J gene TRBJ1-4; D is unresolved. This CDR3 has 16 residues. Deletions cut 0 bases from V and 6 bases from J, with 14 bases between. Germline-derived CDR1 and CDR2 are LNHNV and YYDKDF (reference sequence). Together with reference TRBV15 and TRBJ1-4, the CDR3 gives the full variable domain: DAMVIQNPRYQVTQFGKPVTLSCSQTLNHNVMYWYQQKSSQAPKLLFHYYDKDFNNEADTPDNFQSRRPNTSFCFLDIRSPGLGDTAMYLCATSRDLGRPHEKLFFGSGTQLSVL.

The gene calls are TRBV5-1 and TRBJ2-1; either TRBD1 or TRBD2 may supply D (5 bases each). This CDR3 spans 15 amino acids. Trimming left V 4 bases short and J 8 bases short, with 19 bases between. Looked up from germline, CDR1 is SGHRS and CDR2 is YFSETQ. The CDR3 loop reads CASSLGSWGSDEQFF. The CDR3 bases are TGCGCCAGCAGCCTAGGGAGTTGGGGGTCCGATGAGCAGTTCTTC.

The CDR3, as DNA: TGTGCCAGCAGCCTGGGGACTAGTCACTATGGCTACACCTTC. Its translation is CASSLGTSHYGYTF. V and J are TRBV3-1 and TRBJ1-2, with D possibly TRBD1 on 5 matching bases. CDR1 and CDR2 (germline): LGHDT, YNNKEL (reference sequence). Trimming removed 4 bases at V and 3 bases at J, with 12 bases between. The CDR3 runs 14 residues.

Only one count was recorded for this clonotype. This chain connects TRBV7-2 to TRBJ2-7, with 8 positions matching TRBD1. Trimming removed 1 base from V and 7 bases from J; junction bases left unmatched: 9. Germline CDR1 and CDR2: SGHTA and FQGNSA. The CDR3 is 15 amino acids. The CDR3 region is CASSLVWTGTLEQYF. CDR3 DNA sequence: TGTGCCAGCAGCTTAGTATGGACAGGGACATTGGAGCAGTACTTC.

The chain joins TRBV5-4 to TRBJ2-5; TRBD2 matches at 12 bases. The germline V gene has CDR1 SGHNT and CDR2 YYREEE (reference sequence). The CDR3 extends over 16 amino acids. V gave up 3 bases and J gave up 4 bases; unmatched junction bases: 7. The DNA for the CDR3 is TGTGCCAGCAGCTCACTAGCGGGGGGCCGAGGAGAGACCCAGTACTTC. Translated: CASSSLAGGRGETQYF.